This T cell receptor beta chain derives from a study of radiotherapy plus CTLA-4 blockade in lung cancer. Study-level findings and limits: In blood, TCR clones derived from the tumor expanded after radiotherapy plus ipilimumab.

About this clone: The antigen remains unidentified.

Participants had chemo-refractory metastatic non-small-cell lung cancer and were treated with focal radiation plus ipilimumab CTLA-4 blockade. The CDR3 loop spans 13 amino acids. Germline assignment: CDR1 SGHNT and CDR2 YYREEE (reference sequence). The V gene end was trimmed by 4 bases and the J gene end by 3 bases; junction bases not matched to a gene: 3. Sequenced by immunoSEQ multiplex PCR; TCRdb stores in-frame clones only, minus some. The sample contains over 100,000 clones, approximately 77% of which appear only once. The sequence was collected from a human donor with non-small cell lung cancer that progressed on radiotherapy plus ipilimumab. Some clones in this sample may be carry-over from other donors' samples. The sequenced sample was peripheral blood, obtained from a patient treated with radiotherapy plus ipilimumab. V is TRBV5-4 and J is TRBJ2-5; 7 bases are shared with TRBD2. The CDR3 nucleotides are TGTGCCAGCAGCGAAGGGAGGGAAGAGACCCAGTACTTC. Protein: CASSEGREETQYF.